A single sample gave rise to the 16 T cell receptor beta chains below, sequenced in a study of regulatory T cells in long-lasting Graves disease. Building of the TCR beta libraries involved iRepertoire HTBI primers and Arm-PCR of CDR3 regions. TCRdb reanalysed the multiplex PCR reads using MiXCR and keeps one entry per CDR3 protein. This table has under 450,000 distinct CDR3 sequences, roughly 24% appearing once. Described time point: persistent/refractory GD, antithyroid drugs over 5 years with positive TRAb. Researchers made the TCR library from RNA that was extracted from PBMCs. This specimen was peripheral blood mononuclear cells (PBMCs), taken when the disease was refractory, from a patient treated with antithyroid drugs. The receptors here all came from a woman in her 40s with Graves disease.

This clonotype was recorded at least ten times. The rearrangement links TRBV28 to TRBJ1-5; D is unclear. This CDR3 has 15 residues. V lost 6 bases, J lost 0 bases, and 12 bases lay in between. Germline-derived CDR1 and CDR2 are MDHEN and SYDVKM. The CDR3 here is CASSARVYSNQPQHF. CDR3 nucleotides: TGTGCCAGCAGCGCGCGGGTTTATAGCAATCAGCCCCAGCATTTT.

This clonotype was counted a few times. This chain connects TRBV27 to TRBJ1-1; 9 bases fit TRBD1. The V gene's germline CDR1 is MNHEY and CDR2 SMNVEV (reference sequence). Trimming at V came to 2 bases and at J to 8 bases, leaving 9 bases not matched to a gene. The CDR3 totals 15 residues. This CDR3 is CASSLLGTGRVEAFF. The CDR3 bases are TGTGCCAGCAGTTTACTCGGGACAGGGAGGGTAGAAGCTTTCTTT.

The chain joins TRBV19 to TRBJ1-1; possible D gene TRBD1, 6 bases. The V end lost 3 bases, the J end lost 7 bases, and 9 bases lay between the germline ends. The CDR3 has 12 residues. Germline CDR1 reads LNHDA; CDR2 reads SQIVND (reference sequence). The CDR3 region is CASSMGGREAFF. CDR3 nucleotides: TGTGCCAGTAGTATGGGGGGCCGTGAAGCTTTCTTT.

J is TRBJ1-2 and V is TRBV12-3 or TRBV12-4; the match to TRBD1 covers 8 bases. V was pared by 5 bases and J by 7 bases, with 6 bases of the junction left unmatched. The CDR3 extends over 13 amino acids. The CDR3 DNA follows: TGTGCCAGCAGTCCAGCGGACAGGGTTGGCTACACCTTC. Translation: CASSPADRVGYTF.

The chain uses TRBV4-1 and TRBJ2-2; TRBD1 matches 7 bases. This CDR3 region has 17 residues. The V gene's germline CDR1 is MGHRA and CDR2 YSYEKL. V shed 1 base, J shed 5 bases, and the junction held 10 bases outside the gene matches. CDR3 residues: CASSQAPHLTGTGELFF. DNA for the CDR3: TGCGCCAGCAGCCAAGCCCCACACTTGACAGGGACCGGGGAGCTGTTTTTT.

The CDR3 DNA is TGTGCCGGAGGACAGGGTCCTCTCCACGAGCAGTACTTC. Translating gives CAGGQGPLHEQYF. The rearrangement joins TRBV5-4 to TRBJ2-7; 8 nucleotides line up with TRBD1. The CDR3 has 13 residues. J gave up 5 bases and V 10 bases, and 11 bases lay outside the gene matches. From germline, CDR1 is SGHNT and CDR2 YYREEE (reference sequence).

This clonotype was observed many times. This chain links TRBV28 with TRBJ1-1; TRBD1 agrees at 7 bases. The CDR3 spans 15 residues. Germline V CDR1 and CDR2: MDHEN, SYDVKM. V lost 4 bases, J lost 4 bases, and 9 bases stayed unmatched. CDR3 protein: CASSSDRALGTEAFF. CDR3 nucleotide sequence: TGTGCCAGCAGTTCCGACAGGGCCCTGGGCACTGAAGCTTTCTTT.

The CDR3 DNA reads TGTGCCAGCAGTGAAGTGCTTACTAGCTCTGGAAACACCATATATTTT. Translating gives CASSEVLTSSGNTIYF. The rearrangement links TRBV6-1 to TRBJ1-3, with D uncertain. Germline CDR1 and CDR2: MNHNS and SASEGT. The CDR3 spans 16 residues. Trimming cost V 1 base and J 0 bases, with 10 bases left between them.

This clonotype appeared many times. The CDR3 DNA follows: TGCGCCAGCAGCTTGGGAGCGGGAACCTACGAGCAGTACTTC. It specifies CASSLGAGTYEQYF. The chain is built from TRBV5-1 and TRBJ2-7; 7 positions match TRBD2. Losses at the gene ends were 0 bases for V and 2 bases for J; bases not matched to a gene: 2. This CDR3 spans 14 amino acids. Germline V gives CDR1 SGHRS, CDR2 YFSETQ. The whole variable domain, filled in from reference TRBV5-1 and TRBJ2-7, reads KAGVTQTPRYLIKTRGQQVTLSCSPISGHRSVSWYQQTPGQGLQFLFEYFSETQRNKGNFPGRFSGRQFSNSRSEMNVSTLELGDSALYLCASSLGAGTYEQYFGPGTRLTVT.

Ten or more counts support this clonotype. The chain joins TRBV28 to TRBJ2-7, with D perhaps matching TRBD2 (6 bases). CDR3 size: 16 residues. The germline gives CDR1 MDHEN, CDR2 SYDVKM. Trimming cost V 3 bases and J 0 bases, with 15 bases left between them. The DNA for the CDR3 is TGTGCCAGCAGTTTCCCTCTCCGGGACTTCTCCTACGAGCAGTACTTC. Protein: CASSFPLRDFSYEQYF. Full variable domain (remainder filled in from reference TRBV28 and TRBJ2-7): DVKVTQSSRYLVKRTGEKVFLECVQDMDHENMFWYRQDPGLGLRLIYFSYDVKMKEKGDIPEGYSVSREKKERFSLILESASTNQTSMYLCASSFPLRDFSYEQYFGPGTRLTVT.

In this sample, this clonotype turned up many times. V gene TRBV28 combines with J gene TRBJ1-2, with unresolved D. The CDR3 has 13 residues. In germline, CDR1 is MDHEN, CDR2 SYDVKM. The V and J ends lost 3 bases and 1 base respectively, with 6 bases between them. For the CDR3, the DNA is TGTGCCAGCAGTTTTACTTATAACTATGGCTACACCTTC. It is translated as CASSFTYNYGYTF.

This clonotype was seen at least ten times. V gene TRBV11-2 combines with J gene TRBJ1-5; perhaps TRBD1 as D (5 bases). Germline CDR1 and CDR2: SGHAT and FQNNGV. V was cut by 4 bases and J by 7 bases, with 11 bases left in between. The CDR3 extends over 13 amino acids. CDR3 protein: CASSSTGQQPQHF. The CDR3 DNA reads TGTGCCAGCAGCTCTACGGGGCAGCAGCCCCAGCATTTT.

This clonotype was observed a few times. This rearrangement joins TRBV11-1 to TRBJ1-3; D uncertain. The V end lost 3 bases, the J end lost 2 bases, and 14 bases lay between the germline ends. Germline V gene sequence: CDR1 SGHAT, CDR2 FQDESV (reference sequence). This CDR3 region has 16 residues. Written as DNA, the CDR3 is TGTGCCAGCAGCTTGGACGGCCACCTCCCTGGAAACACCATATATTTT. Its translation: CASSLDGHLPGNTIYF.

Comments on this clonotype: It may be a read error: a sequence one base away is much more abundant. The gene calls are TRBV6-1 and TRBJ1-2; D unresolved. Germline CDR1 MNHNS, CDR2 SASEGT. The length of the CDR3 is 16 residues. V lost 7 bases and J 8 bases, leaving 26 bases between the germline ends. CDR3 residues: CASTHSGPSAPSGYTF. CDR3 DNA: TGTGCCAGCACCCACTCTGGGCCCAGCGCACCATCCGGCTACACCTTC.

This chain's CDR3 is CASTSWVSSNEQFF. CDR3 DNA sequence: TGTGCCAGCACCTCGTGGGTTTCCAGCAATGAGCAGTTCTTC. V and J are TRBV6-1 and TRBJ2-1; no clear D gene. Germline assignment: CDR1 MNHNS and CDR2 SASEGT. V was cut by 7 bases and J by 6 bases, with 16 bases left in between. The CDR3 runs to 14 residues.

This clonotype has at least ten counts. The chain uses TRBV2 and TRBJ1-5, with 7 bases matching TRBD1. Germline assignment: CDR1 SNHLY and CDR2 FYNNEI. The CDR3 has 15 residues. Trimming took 5 bases from V and 2 from J; bases not matched to a gene: 6. CDR3 nucleotides: TGTGCCAGCAGTCTGCGAGGGGGCGGCAATCAGCCCCAGCATTTT. Its translation is CASSLRGGGNQPQHF.